This is a list of T cell receptor beta chains from one sample in a study of blood T cells in healthy people across ages. TCRdb used MiXCR to reprocess the 5' RACE reads, holding one entry per CDR3 protein. The sample shows about 970,000 distinct CDR3 sequences, roughly 51% of them seen only once. Sequencing used blood. The receptors stem from a woman aged 55-75 years in good health. The CDR3 runs from the conserved cysteine through the conserved F or W. D genes are given only for firm matches. Clone size appears in some rows only: once, few, many, or a class for an expanded clone.

d_call clone_size j_call v_call cdr3_nt cdr3_aa
TRBD2 . TRBJ2-7 TRBV10-1 TGCGCCAGCAGTTCGGGACTAGCGGGAGGGAAATCCTCCTACGAGCAGTACTTC CASSSGLAGGKSSYEQYF
. . TRBJ2-2 TRBV11-3 TGTGCCAGCAGCTTCTTGGGCCTGAACACCGGGGAGCTGTTTTTT CASSFLGLNTGELFF
. . TRBJ1-2 TRBV27 TGTGCCAGCAGACCCCGAGGCCCTAACTATGGCTACACCTTC CASRPRGPNYGYTF
TRBD1 once TRBJ2-6 TRBV20-1 TGCAGTGCCCCGGACAGGGGGGCCGCCGTTCTGACTTTC CSAPDRGAAVLTF
. . TRBJ1-2 TRBV7-2 TGTGCCAGCAGCTTCCCAGGGCCAGAACGGGGGTATGGCTACACCTTC CASSFPGPERGYGYTF
. . TRBJ2-7 TRBV25-1 TGTGCCAACCAGGGCCCACACTACGAGCAGTACTTC CANQGPHYEQYF
. . TRBJ2-1 TRBV12-3/TRBV12-4 TGTGCCAGCAGTGTAGCAGGGCCCGGAGGGCAGTTCTTC CASSVAGPGGQFF
TRBD2 few TRBJ2-1 TRBV7-2 TGTGCCAGCAGCTGGTCTAGCGGGAGGATATCGAATGAGCAGTTCTTC CASSWSSGRISNEQFF
. . TRBJ2-7 TRBV27 TGTGCCAGCACCTATGGAGGGGGGGGCAGCTACGAGCAGTACTTC CASTYGGGGSYEQYF
. few TRBJ1-2 TRBV11-2 TGTGCCAGCAGCTTAGATCGACATGGGGGCTACACCTTC CASSLDRHGGYTF
TRBD1 few TRBJ1-5 TRBV12-3/TRBV12-4 TGTGCCAGCAGAAACACAGGGGGAGCCAATCAGCCCCAGCATTTT CASRNTGGANQPQHF
. . TRBJ1-2 TRBV5-8 TGTGCCAGCAGCTTGGATCAGGAATGGAATGGCTACACCTTC CASSLDQEWNGYTF
. . TRBJ2-7 TRBV29-1 TGCAGCGTTGTTTGGACACAGCAGAGCTCCTACGAGCAGTACTTC CSVVWTQQSSYEQYF
TRBD1 . TRBJ2-7 TRBV7-2 TGTGCCAGCAGCTCCCTCCTCAGGGGGAAGGGCAACGAGCAGTACTTC CASSSLLRGKGNEQYF
. few TRBJ2-6 TRBV29-1 TGCAGCGTTGAGGGTGGACCCTTCTCTGGGGCCAACGTCCTGACTTTC CSVEGGPFSGANVLTF
TRBD2 . TRBJ2-3 TRBV20-1 TGCAGTGCTAGATCCGGACTAGCGGAAAGCACAGATACGCAGTATTTT CSARSGLAESTDTQYF
. few TRBJ2-2 TRBV9 TGTGCCAGCAGCGGCGGGCGAGGAAACGCGAACACCGGGGAGCTGTTTTTT CASSGGRGNANTGELFF
TRBD1 . TRBJ1-4 TRBV20-1 TGCAGTGCTAGAGAGGGGGCTACAGGGGAGGGGGAAAAACTGTTTTTT CSAREGATGEGEKLFF
. . TRBJ2-7 TRBV2 TGTGCCAGCAGTCCACTCCAGGGCCACGAGCAGTACTTC CASSPLQGHEQYF
TRBD1 . TRBJ2-7 TRBV7-8 TGTGCCAGCAGCTTAGTAGGTACAGGGGGTTTAATCTACGAGCAGTACTTC CASSLVGTGGLIYEQYF
TRBD2 . TRBJ2-5 TRBV20-1 TGCAGTGCCCGGGGGTTAGCGGGAGACCAAGAGACCCAGTACTTC CSARGLAGDQETQYF
. . TRBJ2-7 TRBV20-1 TGCAGTGCTAGAGATTCCGTTGCTCAACCCTACGAGCAGTACTTC CSARDSVAQPYEQYF
. . TRBJ1-2 TRBV12-3/TRBV12-4 TGTGCCAGCAGTTTACCACAGGGACGAGGCTACACCTTC CASSLPQGRGYTF
. . TRBJ2-5 TRBV13 TGTGCCAGCAGCCGATCAGGTTTAGAGACCCAGTACTTC CASSRSGLETQYF
. . TRBJ2-1 TRBV24-1 TGTGCCACCAGTGCTTTCTTCGGGACGGAAGACAATGAGCAGTTCTTC CATSAFFGTEDNEQFF
. . TRBJ2-3 TRBV24-1 TGTGCCACCAGTGATTTGCGGGGCGGGTCCACAGATACGCAGTATTTT CATSDLRGGSTDTQYF
. few TRBJ2-5 TRBV3-1 TGTGCCAGCAGCCTTTGGGGGCCGCAAGAGACCCAGTACTTC CASSLWGPQETQYF
. . TRBJ2-1 TRBV6-5 TGTGCCAGCAGCGGCGGTGGGGTAGACGGGACGATTCCGTTCTTC CASSGGGVDGTIPFF
. . TRBJ2-1 TRBV10-3 TGTGCCATCAGTGTAGAAAGCTACAATGAGCAGTTCTTC CAISVESYNEQFF
. . TRBJ2-3 TRBV4-3 TGCGCCAACAGCCGAAGAGCTGAGGGCGGAAGCACAGATACGCAGTATTTT CANSRRAEGGSTDTQYF
. . TRBJ2-3 TRBV20-1 TGCAGTGCTAGAGATCTTGGTTTTCGCACAGATACGCAGTATTTT CSARDLGFRTDTQYF
. . TRBJ2-1 TRBV6-2/TRBV6-3 TGTGCCAGCAGTTATCGAGGGCCGAGTGAGCAGTTCTTC CASSYRGPSEQFF
TRBD2 many TRBJ2-7 TRBV29-1 TGCAGCGTTATGGAAGCGGGAGGGCTCTACGAGCAGTACTTC CSVMEAGGLYEQYF
TRBD2 . TRBJ2-7 TRBV12-3/TRBV12-4 TGTGCCAGCAGCCCCATTGGGGGGGGGAACTACGAGCAGTACTTC CASSPIGGGNYEQYF
TRBD1 . TRBJ2-7 TRBV14 TGTGCCAGCAGACAGACAGGGATCTACGAGCAGTACTTC CASRQTGIYEQYF
. . TRBJ2-3 TRBV11-3 TGTGCCAGCAGCGTATGGGCTACAGATACGCAGTATTTT CASSVWATDTQYF
TRBD1 few TRBJ1-4 TRBV7-6 TGTGCCAGCAGCCCCACGGGACAGCATAATGAAAAACTGTTTTTT CASSPTGQHNEKLFF
TRBD2 once TRBJ2-7 TRBV20-1 TGCAGTGCCGCCCCCCCGACTAGCGGGAGTTCCGAGCAGTACTTC CSAAPPTSGSSEQYF
. . TRBJ2-4 TRBV12-3/TRBV12-4 TGTGCCAGCAGTTCGCGTCCGGTCCTTGGGGGATCTGCTAATTTGAACATTCGGTACTTC CASSSRPVLGGSANLNIRYF
. . TRBJ1-5 TRBV14 TGTGCCAGCAGTGGACAGCCGAATCAGCCCCAGCATTTT CASSGQPNQPQHF
TRBD1 once TRBJ2-5 TRBV27 TGTGCCAGCAGTTTAAGCGTTGTGACAGGGAGAAGCAAGTACTTC CASSLSVVTGRSKYF
. few TRBJ2-6 TRBV21-1 TGTGCCAGCAGCATCTTCGCGACGACAGTGGAGGGATCCCGTACAACTTGTGCCAACGTCCTGACTTTC CASSIFATTVEGSRTTCANVLTF
TRBD1 once TRBJ1-1 TRBV9 TGTGCCAGCAGCGTCGGCCCACAGACCCGGGACAGGGGGCGGAACACTGAAGCTTTCTTT CASSVGPQTRDRGRNTEAFF
. . TRBJ1-2 TRBV12-3/TRBV12-4 TGTGCCAGCAGTTTCTCCGGGGGGACTGGCTACACCTTC CASSFSGGTGYTF
. . TRBJ1-2 TRBV6-2/TRBV6-3 TGTGCCAGCAGTTTCGGATTAGTTGGCTACACCTTC CASSFGLVGYTF
. once TRBJ2-3 TRBV7-2 TGTGCCAGCAGCGCGACCCATCAGGGTACGCAGTATTTT CASSATHQGTQYF
. . TRBJ2-7 TRBV10-2 TGCGCCAGCAGTGAAGGAAGGGATCCCTTCTCCTACGAGCAGTACTTC CASSEGRDPFSYEQYF
. few TRBJ2-7 TRBV20-1 TGCAGTGCCGCACGCCCGGACTTCTACGAGCAGTACTTC CSAARPDFYEQYF
TRBD1 few TRBJ1-6 TRBV4-1 TGCGCCAGCAGGAGACAGGGAGGAAATAATTCACCCCTCCACTTT CASRRQGGNNSPLHF
TRBD2 . TRBJ2-3 TRBV10-3 TGTGCCATCAGGAGGGGCGGGAGCCCAAGCACAGATACGCAGTATTTT CAIRRGGSPSTDTQYF
TRBD1 few TRBJ1-2 TRBV4-1 TGCGCCAGCACCCAAAACAGGGGTGACTATGGCTACACCTTC CASTQNRGDYGYTF
TRBD1 few TRBJ1-4 TRBV6-2/TRBV6-3 TGTGCCAGCCGGGGGACAGCGGGAGAAAAACTGTTTTTT CASRGTAGEKLFF
. . TRBJ1-4 TRBV7-8 TGTGCCAGCAGCTTAGAGGCCACGCCGGGGGGAAAACTGTTTTTT CASSLEATPGGKLFF
. few TRBJ2-7 TRBV20-1 TGCAGTGCCTACAACGGACATCGAGAGCAGTACTTC CSAYNGHREQYF
. . TRBJ1-1 TRBV14 TGTGCCAGCAGCCAAGTAATCGCAGGGGAGAGAGCTTTCTTT CASSQVIAGERAFF
TRBD2 . TRBJ2-3 TRBV15 TGTGCCACCAGCAGGGGAGGGCCTATTTATAGCACAGATACGCAGTATTTT CATSRGGPIYSTDTQYF
TRBD1 few TRBJ2-6 TRBV5-1 TGCGCCAGCAGCGTGACAGGGTCTGGGGCCAACGTCCTGACTTTC CASSVTGSGANVLTF
. . TRBJ2-7 TRBV3-1 TGTGCCAGCAGCCAAGCTCTGGTTTGGGAGCAGTACTTC CASSQALVWEQYF